The 30 T cell receptor beta chains presented below share a single source sample, sequenced in a study of T cell repertoires in cytomegalovirus infection. TCRdb redid the calling of the reads with MiXCR, one entry per CDR3 protein. There are fewer than 1,000,000 distinct CDR3 sequences in the sample; around 30% occur only once, and around an eighth lies in the top ten. The antigens of these receptors remain unknown. The sample here was cultured CD8+ T cells from PBMCs, taken from culture after CMV antigen stimulation. The receptors stem from a human donor in good health (CMV status not recorded). Some clones in this sample may be carry-over from other donors' samples.

The chain recombines TRBV4-1 with TRBJ2-3, with D unclear. Germline V lookup: CDR1 MGHRA, CDR2 YSYEKL. V was cut by 1 base and J by 0 bases, with 8 bases left in between. This CDR3 comprises 15 residues. The CDR3 reads CASSQVYTSTDTQYF. In DNA, the CDR3 is TGCGCCAGCAGCCAAGTGTACACCAGCACAGATACGCAGTATTTT.

V usage is TRBV4-1 and J usage is TRBJ2-2, with D tentatively TRBD1 (5 bases). CDR1 and CDR2 (germline): MGHRA, YSYEKL. This CDR3 spans 13 amino acids. With 1 base removed from V and 8 bases from J, the gap between germline ends came to 8 bases. Here the CDR3 reads CASSQVQGGELFF. The CDR3 DNA follows: TGCGCCAGCAGCCAAGTCCAGGGAGGGGAGCTGTTTTTT.

DNA of the CDR3: TGCGCCAGCAGCTTAAGAGAGACACCTTCTTACAATGAGCAGTTCTTC. It codes for CASSLRETPSYNEQFF. The chain links TRBV5-1 to TRBJ2-1; D gene ambiguous. Trimming left V 2 bases short and J 4 bases short, with 16 bases between. Per germline, CDR1 SGHRS and CDR2 YFSETQ. CDR3 length equals 16 residues. The complete variable domain, with remaining parts taken from reference TRBV5-1 and TRBJ2-1, reads KAGVTQTPRYLIKTRGQQVTLSCSPISGHRSVSWYQQTPGQGLQFLFEYFSETQRNKGNFPGRFSGRQFSNSRSEMNVSTLELGDSALYLCASSLRETPSYNEQFFGPGTRLTVL.

This sequence joins TRBV7-9 and TRBJ1-4; 7 bases map to TRBD1. CDR1 SEHNR and CDR2 FQNEAQ come from the germline V gene (reference sequence). This CDR3 has 18 amino acids. V shed 4 bases and J 4 bases; nucleotides not matched to a gene: 15. DNA of the CDR3: TGTGCCAGCAGCTCCGCCGATATTCCCGGGACAGTTAATGAAAAACTGTTTTTT. This translates into CASSSADIPGTVNEKLFF.

The genes are TRBV6-5 and TRBJ2-3, with 9 bases lining up with TRBD1. CDR1 and CDR2 (germline): MNHEY, SVGAGI. Trimming cost V 4 bases and J 4 bases; bases outside gene matches: 6. The CDR3 has 15 amino acids. The CDR3 DNA is TGTGCCAGCAGTTTGCTTTGGACAGGGGCAGATACGCAGTATTTT. Its translation is CASSLLWTGADTQYF.

V and J are TRBV29-1 and TRBJ1-1; D gene ambiguous. The length of the CDR3 is 14 residues. V lost 1 base to trimming and J lost 1 base, with 10 bases between them. Germline V lookup: CDR1 SQVTM, CDR2 ANQGSEA. The CDR3 nucleotides are TGCAGCGTTGAAGTTCGGACGGCGAACACTGAAGCTTTCTTT. It encodes CSVEVRTANTEAFF.

Ten or more counts support this clonotype. The gene calls are TRBV27 and TRBJ2-5; D is possibly TRBD2 (7 bases). CDR3 size: 15 residues. In germline, CDR1 is MNHEY, CDR2 SMNVEV (reference sequence). With 6 bases removed from V and 4 bases from J, the gap between germline ends came to 18 bases. The CDR3 DNA sequence: TGTGCCAGCAGCTGGGGGGGGCGTATGGGAGAGACCCAGTACTTC. Amino acids: CASSWGGRMGETQYF.

There are a few counts of this clonotype. The chain joins TRBV2 to TRBJ2-5; D is undetermined. Germline CDR1 is SNHLY and CDR2 is FYNNEI. V was shortened by 1 base and J by 5 bases, with 8 bases between the two germline ends. CDR3 size: 13 residues. The CDR3 loop is CASSEDVTETQYF. The DNA of the CDR3 is TGTGCCAGCAGTGAAGATGTGACGGAGACCCAGTACTTC.

This clonotype was recorded only once. CDR3 residues: CASSPYLGQFF. CDR3 nucleotide sequence: TGTGCCAGCAGCCCCTATTTGGGGCAGTTCTTC. The rearrangement uses TRBV13 and TRBJ2-1; D uncertain. Per the germline V gene, CDR1 is PRHDT and CDR2 is FYEKMQ (reference sequence). The CDR3 has 11 residues. V dropped 5 bases and J dropped 12 bases, with 11 bases sitting between them.

The table lists this clonotype with many counts. Here the CDR3 DNA reads TGTGCCAGCAGACTAGGGGGTGATGGCTACACCTTC. Amino acid sequence: CASRLGGDGYTF. The chain couples TRBV7-9 to TRBJ1-2; D is possibly TRBD1 (6 bases). The CDR3 length is 12 residues. V was cut by 6 bases and J by 6 bases, with 11 bases left in between. Germline V gives CDR1 SEHNR, CDR2 FQNEAQ (reference sequence).

This sequence joins TRBV4-2 and TRBJ2-2; 8 positions match TRBD2. The ends lost 3 bases at V and 6 bases at J; junction bases unmatched: 21. The length of the CDR3 is 20 residues. Germline CDR1 LGHNA, CDR2 YNFKEQ. DNA of the CDR3: TGTGCCAGCAGCCAGTTTATAATTTATGAGACGACCGGGGGGGCCGGGGAGCTGTTTTTT. This translates into CASSQFIIYETTGGAGELFF.

This chain connects TRBV4-3 to TRBJ1-2, with TRBD1 matching 8 bases. CDR3 size: 14 residues. In germline, CDR1 is LGHNA, CDR2 YSLEER. With 4 bases clipped from V and 8 bases from J, the junction kept 9 bases outside the gene matches. CDR3 loop: CASSRDRGGPGYTF. The DNA of the CDR3 is TGCGCCAGCAGCCGAGACAGGGGAGGGCCCGGCTACACCTTC.

This clonotype has more than one count but fewer than ten. The genes are TRBV10-3 and TRBJ2-1, with D possibly being TRBD1 or TRBD2 (6 bases each). Germline values: CDR1 ENHRY, CDR2 SYGVKD. This CDR3 region has 18 residues. Trimming left V 0 bases short and J 9 bases short, with 24 bases between. The CDR3 DNA sequence: TGTGCCATCAGTGAGTCGATGCGGGGAAGATCAGGGGATGGTGAGCAGTTCTTC. It codes for CAISESMRGRSGDGEQFF.

The chain links TRBV12-3 or TRBV12-4 to TRBJ2-1, with a weak D call TRBD1 (5 bases). The CDR3 runs to 13 residues. Trimming stripped 7 bases from V and 6 bases from J, with 13 bases between. CDR3 nucleotides: TGTGCCAGCACCCTAGACAGCACCAATGAGCAGTTCTTC. Its protein product is CASTLDSTNEQFF.

This clonotype was picked up a small number of times. The chain combines TRBV19 with TRBJ2-1; 9 positions agree with TRBD1. Germline CDR1 LNHDA, CDR2 SQIVND (reference sequence). This CDR3 comprises 18 residues. V lost 6 bases, J lost 1 base, and 13 bases stayed unmatched. CDR3 sequence reads: CASSTFPTGTGSYNEQFF. The CDR3 region has the DNA TGTGCCAGTAGCACGTTTCCGACCGGGACAGGGTCCTACAATGAGCAGTTCTTC.

This clonotype is a singleton in its sample. The chain employs TRBV7-4 and TRBJ2-1; perhaps TRBD2 as D (7 bases). This CDR3 spans 13 amino acids. Trimming stripped 7 bases from V and 6 bases from J, with 13 bases between. Germline V gene data show CDR1 as SGHVT and CDR2 as SQSDAQ. The CDR3 here is CASNRGGANEQFF. CDR3 in DNA: TGTGCCAGCAATAGAGGGGGGGCCAATGAGCAGTTCTTC. Drawing the rest from reference TRBV7-4 and TRBJ2-1, the complete variable domain is GAGVSQSPRYKVAKRGRDVALRCDSISGHVTLYWYRQTLGQGSEVLTYSQSDAQRDKSGRPSGRFSAERPERSVSTLKIQRTEQGDSAVYLCASNRGGANEQFFGPGTRLTVL.

The chain employs TRBV27 and TRBJ2-7; 8 bases agree with TRBD2. Looked up from germline, CDR1 is MNHEY and CDR2 is SMNVEV (reference sequence). This CDR3 has 17 residues. V shed 5 bases and J 5 bases; nucleotides not matched to a gene: 17. Here the CDR3 DNA reads TGTGCCAGCAGTCTTCGGGGGGGCGGGGGCCCGACGAACGAGCAGTACTTC. It translates to CASSLRGGGGPTNEQYF.

This chain links TRBV6-8 with TRBJ2-7; D call uncertain. CDR3 length: 14 amino acids. V dropped 0 bases and J dropped 5 bases, with 11 bases sitting between them. Germline lookup yields CDR1 MNHGY and CDR2 SAAAGT. The CDR3 nucleotides read TGTGCCAGCAGTTACTCCCGGACGGTCCACGAGCAGTACGTC. As protein: CASSYSRTVHEQYV.

The chain links TRBV6-5 to TRBJ2-5, with a possible D match to TRBD1 (6 bases). V lost 0 bases and J 10 bases, leaving 21 bases between the germline ends. The CDR3 runs to 16 residues. The germline gives CDR1 MNHEY, CDR2 SVGAGI. The CDR3 loop is CASSYSILTGTMDQYF. CDR3 DNA: TGTGCCAGCAGTTACTCGATCTTAACAGGGACCATGGACCAGTACTTC.

This clonotype was counted a few times. The gene calls are TRBV27 and TRBJ2-2; D possibly corresponds to TRBD1 (6 bases). V lost 9 bases and J lost 5, with 16 bases in between. The CDR3 is made up of 14 amino acids. The V gene's germline CDR1 is MNHEY and CDR2 SMNVEV (reference sequence). The CDR3 coding sequence is TGTGCCAGATTAGGGGGTCTGGGAACCGGGGAGCTGTTTTTT. It encodes CARLGGLGTGELFF.

This clonotype was seen ten or more times. The chain has TRBV4-1 and TRBJ2-3; 8 bases map to TRBD1. J gave up 6 bases and V 4 bases, and 9 bases lay outside the gene matches. The CDR3 covers 15 residues. CDR1 is MGHRA, CDR2 YSYEKL, per germline. CDR3 sequence: CASSPPGTGGDTQYF. In DNA form, the CDR3 reads TGCGCCAGCAGCCCGCCGGGAACAGGGGGTGATACGCAGTATTTT.

This clonotype was recorded a few times. The chain couples TRBV6-5 to TRBJ1-5; D is uncertain. V gave up 6 bases and J gave up 0 bases, with 9 bases separating them. The CDR3 is made up of 14 amino acids. The germline gives CDR1 MNHEY, CDR2 SVGAGI. CDR3 nucleotide sequence: TGTGCCAGCAGACAGACAAATAGCAATCAGCCCCAGCATTTT. Translating it yields CASRQTNSNQPQHF.

Ten or more counts support this clonotype. This rearrangement joins TRBV12-5 to TRBJ1-5; 9 nucleotides line up with TRBD1. The CDR3 contains 14 residues. Germline CDR1 LGHNT, CDR2 FRNRAP. After removal of 5 bases from V and 7 bases from J, the junction contained 6 bases not matched to a gene. CDR3 bases: TGTGCTAGTGGTCCGGGACAGGGCAGACAGCCCCAGCATTTT. This gives the protein CASGPGQGRQPQHF.

The rearrangement links TRBV7-1 to TRBJ1-1; D is unresolved. TRBV7-1 is assigned to the ORF class and has an uncertain function. This CDR3 region has 10 residues. V dropped 10 bases and J dropped 8 bases, with 11 bases sitting between them. The CDR3 reads CATERSEAFF. The CDR3 region has the DNA TGTGCCACCGAGAGATCGGAAGCTTTCTTT.

This clonotype was found a few times. The chain carries TRBV4-3 and TRBJ2-2, with no clear D. CDR1 is LGHNA, CDR2 YSLEER, per germline. Trimming removed 4 bases at V and 4 bases at J, with 13 bases between. The CDR3 is made up of 15 amino acids. Here the CDR3 reads CASSPSRVATGELFF. CDR3 in DNA: TGCGCCAGCAGCCCAAGTCGGGTTGCCACCGGGGAGCTGTTTTTT.

About this clonotype: This may come from a read error, since a much larger clone is one base off. The rearrangement uses TRBV6-2 or TRBV6-3 and TRBJ2-2; D possibly corresponds to TRBD2 (5 bases). Between the trimmed V and J ends, which lost 4 bases and 0 bases, there was a span of 9 bases. The CDR3 has 15 amino acids. Germline V gives CDR1 MNHEY, CDR2 SVGEGT. DNA of the CDR3: TGTGCCAGCAGTTTCTCCGGGACGAACACCGGGGAGCTGTTTTTT. This gives the protein CASSFSGTNTGELFF.

This clonotype was counted between two and nine times. This sequence joins TRBV5-8 and TRBJ2-3; TRBD2 might be the D (6 bases). Trimming left V 6 bases short and J 6 bases short, with 11 bases between. Germline V gives CDR1 SGHTS, CDR2 YDEGEE. The CDR3 extends over 12 amino acids. CDR3 protein: CASTAGLDTQYF. In DNA form, the CDR3 reads TGTGCCAGCACCGCGGGGCTGGATACGCAGTATTTT.

This chain connects TRBV29-1 to TRBJ1-3; D gene unclear. V was trimmed by 6 bases and J by 3 bases, leaving 24 bases between them. CDR3 length: 17 amino acids. Germline CDR1 reads SQVTM; CDR2 reads ANQGSEA. Here the CDR3 DNA reads TGCAGCGTCGAAATATCCGGACCCCGCGGGTTTGGAAACACCATATATTTT. It is translated as CSVEISGPRGFGNTIYF.

In its sample, this clonotype was seen many times. The genes are TRBV2 and TRBJ2-5; tentative D call: TRBD1 (6 bases). V lost 8 bases and J 0 bases, leaving 16 bases between the germline ends. Germline loops: CDR1 SNHLY, CDR2 FYNNEI. This CDR3 is 15 amino acids long. For the CDR3, the DNA is TGTGCCAGCTTCCGGGACAAGGACGACCAAGAGACCCAGTACTTC. Protein sequence: CASFRDKDDQETQYF.

This clonotype was counted only a few times. The chain uses TRBV14 and TRBJ2-1; 11 positions match TRBD2. The CDR3 loop spans 14 amino acids. Germline CDR1 reads SGHDN; CDR2 reads FVKESK. After removal of 1 base from V and 10 bases from J, the junction contained 3 bases not matched to a gene. CDR3 sequence: CASSQVSGGAEQFF. CDR3 in DNA: TGTGCCAGCAGCCAAGTTAGCGGGGGGGCCGAGCAGTTCTTC.